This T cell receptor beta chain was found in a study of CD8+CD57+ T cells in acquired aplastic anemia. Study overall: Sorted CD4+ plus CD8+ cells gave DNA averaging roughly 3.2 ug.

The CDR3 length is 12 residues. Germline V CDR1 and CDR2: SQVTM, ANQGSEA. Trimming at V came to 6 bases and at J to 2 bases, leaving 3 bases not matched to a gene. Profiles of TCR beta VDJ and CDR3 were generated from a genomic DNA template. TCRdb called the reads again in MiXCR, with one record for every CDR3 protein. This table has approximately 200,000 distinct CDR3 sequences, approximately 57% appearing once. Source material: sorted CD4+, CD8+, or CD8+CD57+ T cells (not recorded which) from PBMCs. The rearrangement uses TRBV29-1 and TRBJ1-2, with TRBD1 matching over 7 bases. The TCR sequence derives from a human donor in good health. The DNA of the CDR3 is TGCAGCGTCGGGACAGAGAACTATGGCTACACCTTC. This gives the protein CSVGTENYGYTF.